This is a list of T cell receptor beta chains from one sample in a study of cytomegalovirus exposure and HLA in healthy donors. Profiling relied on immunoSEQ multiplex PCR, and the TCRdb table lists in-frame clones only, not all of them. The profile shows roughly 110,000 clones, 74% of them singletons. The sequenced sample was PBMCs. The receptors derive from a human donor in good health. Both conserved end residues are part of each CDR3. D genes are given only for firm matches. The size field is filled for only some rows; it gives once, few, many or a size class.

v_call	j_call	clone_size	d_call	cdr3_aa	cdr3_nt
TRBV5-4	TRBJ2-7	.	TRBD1	CASSPRDRGLYEQYF	TGTGCCAGCAGCCCCCGGGACAGGGGGCTGTACGAGCAGTACTTC
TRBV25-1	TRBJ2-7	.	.	CASTGLYEQYF	TGTGCCAGCACGGGACTGTACGAGCAGTACTTC
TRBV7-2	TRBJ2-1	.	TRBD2	CASRPAGGFGEQFF	TGTGCCAGCCGACCGGCGGGGGGCTTCGGCGAGCAGTTCTTC
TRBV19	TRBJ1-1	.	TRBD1	CASQGANFGEAFF	TGTGCCTCCCAGGGGGCTAACTTTGGCGAAGCTTTCTTT
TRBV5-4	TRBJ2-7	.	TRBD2	CASSFRVAGGHTYEQYF	TGTGCCAGCAGCTTTCGGGTAGCGGGAGGCCATACCTACGAGCAGTACTTC
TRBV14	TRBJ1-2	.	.	CASRQGGYGYTF	TGTGCCAGCAGACAGGGCGGCTATGGCTACACCTTC
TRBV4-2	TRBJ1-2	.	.	CASSQDMGGKSWYGYTF	TGTGCCAGCAGCCAAGATATGGGGGGGAAATCTTGGTATGGCTACACCTTC
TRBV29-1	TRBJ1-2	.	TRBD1	CSVSGQGNYGYTF	TGCAGCGTATCCGGACAGGGAAACTATGGCTACACCTTC
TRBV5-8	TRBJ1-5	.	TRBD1	CASSLSQGANQPQHF	TGTGCCAGCAGCTTGTCACAGGGGGCCAATCAGCCCCAGCATTTT
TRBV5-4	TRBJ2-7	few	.	CASSPQGGLYEQYF	TGTGCCAGCAGCCCTCAGGGGGGTTTGTACGAGCAGTACTTC
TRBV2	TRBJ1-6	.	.	CASLTGSSYNSPLHF	TGTGCCAGTTTAACAGGGAGCTCCTATAATTCACCCCTCCACTTT
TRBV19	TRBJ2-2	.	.	CASSMLQMNTGELFF	TGTGCCAGTAGTATGTTACAGATGAACACCGGGGAGCTGTTTTTT
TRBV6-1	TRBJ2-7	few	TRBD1	CASSQPGQGHYEQYF	TGTGCCAGCAGTCAACCGGGACAGGGTCACTACGAGCAGTACTTC
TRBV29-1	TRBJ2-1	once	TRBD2	CSGTSGGTSYNEQFF	TGCAGCGGTACTAGCGGGGGGACCTCCTACAATGAGCAGTTCTTC
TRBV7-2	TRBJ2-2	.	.	CASSFQTAGELFF	TGTGCCAGCAGCTTCCAGACAGCCGGGGAGCTGTTTTTT
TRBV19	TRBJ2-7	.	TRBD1	CASSIDRGSLNEQYF	TGTGCCAGTAGTATTGACAGGGGGAGCCTGAACGAGCAGTACTTC
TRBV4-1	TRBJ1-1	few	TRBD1	CASSQAYRGRTEAFF	TGCGCCAGCAGCCAAGCCTACAGGGGGAGGACTGAAGCTTTCTTT
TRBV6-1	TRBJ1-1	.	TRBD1	CASSTKQGATEAFF	TGTGCCAGCAGTACAAAACAGGGGGCAACTGAAGCTTTCTTT
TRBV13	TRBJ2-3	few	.	CASSTSRPGLWESTDTQYF	TGTGCCAGCAGCACTAGTCGTCCGGGCCTCTGGGAATCCACAGATACGCAGTATTTT
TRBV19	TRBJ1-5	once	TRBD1	CASNPTGTVGFSNQPQHF	TGTGCCAGTAACCCGACAGGGACAGTGGGTTTTAGCAATCAGCCCCAGCATTTT
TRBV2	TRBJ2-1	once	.	CASSETSNNEQFF	TGTGCCAGCAGTGAAACTTCTAACAATGAGCAGTTCTTC
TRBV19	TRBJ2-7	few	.	CASRPSGSTREQYF	TGTGCCAGTAGGCCATCAGGCTCTACCAGGGAGCAGTACTTC
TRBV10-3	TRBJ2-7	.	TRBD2	CAISDGGAGAFYEQYF	TGTGCCATCAGTGATGGGGGAGCGGGGGCTTTCTACGAGCAGTACTTC
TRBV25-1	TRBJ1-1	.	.	CASRGQNTEAFF	TGTGCCAGCAGGGGCCAGAACACTGAAGCTTTCTTT
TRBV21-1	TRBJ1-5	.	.	CASSTRSGQAYSNQPQHF	TGTGCCAGCAGCACCCGCTCGGGACAGGCTTATAGCAATCAGCCCCAGCATTTT
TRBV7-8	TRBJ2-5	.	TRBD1	CASSFVRTGKVETQYF	TGTGCCAGCAGCTTTGTCAGGACAGGGAAGGTGGAGACCCAGTACTTC
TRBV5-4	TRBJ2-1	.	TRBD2	CASSYPGLAGLGYNEQFF	TGTGCCAGCAGCTACCCGGGACTAGCGGGATTGGGCTACAATGAGCAGTTCTTC
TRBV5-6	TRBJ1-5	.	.	CASSKTQGSRNQPQHF	TGTGCCAGCAGCAAGACTCAGGGATCCCGCAATCAGCCCCAGCATTTT
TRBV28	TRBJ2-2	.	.	CASSPAQGLLSGELFF	TGTGCCAGCAGCCCCGCCCAGGGACTCCTGTCCGGGGAGCTGTTTTTT
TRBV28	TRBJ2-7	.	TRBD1	CASRSPRTGETYEQYF	TGTGCCAGCAGGAGCCCCCGGACAGGCGAAACCTACGAGCAGTACTTC
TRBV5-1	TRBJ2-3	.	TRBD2	CASSSTSGLVDTQYF	TGCGCCAGCAGCTCGACATCCGGACTAGTTGATACGCAGTATTTT
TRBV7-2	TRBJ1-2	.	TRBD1	CASSLTTGTVYGYTF	TGTGCCAGCAGCCTGACAACGGGGACAGTCTATGGCTACACCTTC
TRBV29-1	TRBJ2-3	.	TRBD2	CSVASGRRDTQYF	TGCAGCGTGGCTAGCGGGAGAAGGGATACGCAGTATTTT
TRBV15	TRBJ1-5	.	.	CATSSPNQPQHF	TGTGCCACCAGCAGTCCGAATCAGCCCCAGCATTTT
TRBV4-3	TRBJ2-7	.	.	CASSQDRQAYEQYF	TGCGCCAGCAGCCAAGACAGACAGGCCTACGAGCAGTACTTC
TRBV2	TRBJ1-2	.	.	CASSEREGVGYTF	TGTGCCAGCAGTGAACGGGAGGGGGTTGGCTACACCTTC
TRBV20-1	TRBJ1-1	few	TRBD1	CSVRDSEAFF	TGCAGTGTCCGGGACAGCGAAGCTTTCTTT
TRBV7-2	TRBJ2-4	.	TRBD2	CASSLVAAGIGNIQYF	TGTGCCAGCAGCTTAGTAGCAGCGGGGATCGGGAACATTCAGTACTTC
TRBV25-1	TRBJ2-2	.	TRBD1	CASRPTGAGELFF	TGTGCCAGCCGCCCTACAGGGGCCGGGGAGCTGTTTTTT
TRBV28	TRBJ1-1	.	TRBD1	CASSEGQVSNTEAFF	TGTGCCAGCAGTGAGGGACAGGTGTCGAACACTGAAGCTTTCTTT
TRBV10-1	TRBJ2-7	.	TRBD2	CASSESGRNTEQYF	TGCGCCAGCAGTGAGAGCGGGAGGAACACCGAGCAGTACTTC
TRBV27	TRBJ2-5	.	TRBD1	CASSLWAGGPQETQYF	TGTGCCAGCAGTTTATGGGCAGGGGGCCCCCAAGAGACCCAGTACTTC
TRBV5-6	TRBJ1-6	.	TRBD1	CASSTGAPYNSPLHF	TGTGCCAGCAGCACAGGGGCGCCATATAATTCACCCCTCCACTTT
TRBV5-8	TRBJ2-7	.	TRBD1	CASSRRDRGGEQYF	TGTGCCAGCAGCCGCCGGGACAGGGGTGGCGAGCAGTACTTC
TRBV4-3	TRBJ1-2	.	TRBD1	CASSQGGTGRYGYTF	TGCGCCAGCAGCCAAGGAGGGACAGGGCGATATGGCTACACCTTC
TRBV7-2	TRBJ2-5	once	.	CASSLGGAIRGETQYF	TGTGCCAGCAGCTTAGGTGGGGCCATTAGAGGAGAGACCCAGTACTTC
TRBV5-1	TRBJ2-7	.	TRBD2	CASSSLGLAGVDEQYF	TGCGCCAGCAGCTCCCTAGGACTAGCGGGAGTGGACGAGCAGTACTTC
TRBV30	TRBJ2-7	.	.	CAWSDFDWYEQYF	TGTGCCTGGAGTGACTTCGACTGGTACGAGCAGTACTTC
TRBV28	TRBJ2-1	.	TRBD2	CASSFLAGEIHNEQFF	TGTGCCAGCAGTTTTCTAGCGGGAGAGATACACAATGAGCAGTTCTTC
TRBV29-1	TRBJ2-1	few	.	CSFNRGLGEQFF	TGCAGCTTCAATAGGGGATTAGGAGAGCAGTTCTTC
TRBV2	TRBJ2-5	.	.	CASTQRETQYF	TGTGCCAGCACTCAGAGGGAGACCCAGTACTTC
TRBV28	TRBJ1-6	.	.	CASRGALSSYNSPLHF	TGTGCCAGCCGGGGGGCCCTAAGCTCCTATAATTCACCCCTCCACTTT